This TCR beta chain was captured in a study of neurological immune-mediated disorders. Template-switch 5'RACE cDNA synthesis added a 10-nucleotide unique molecular identifier. TCRdb passed the 5' RACE reads through MiXCR, listing each CDR3 protein once. This table holds more than 30,000 distinct CDR3 sequences, roughly 13% found once. Described time point: technical triplicate 2. CD4+ or CD8+ T cells, 950,000 to 1,000,000 per library, were used for sorted libraries. Notes on the study in general: Because no CDR3 amino acid sequences were shared across subjects by expanded clones, private repertoires were suggested in all groups. HTLV-1-associated myelopathy had the most TCR clonal expansion, and multiple sclerosis had the least, less than healthy controls.

This clonotype was recorded many times. Antigen specificity is unknown. The CDR3 length is 15 residues. Trimming removed 3 bases from V and 3 bases from J, with 12 bases in between. Germline-derived CDR1 and CDR2 are SGHRS and YFSETQ. The sample comprised CD4+ T cells from blood. The sequence came from a female donor with HTLV-1-associated myelopathy (HAM/TSP). This chain uses TRBV5-1 with TRBJ1-4; weak D call: TRBD1 (5 bases). The chain's CDR3 is CASSSFQGPNEKLFF. In DNA form, the CDR3 reads TGCGCCAGCAGCTCGTTCCAGGGTCCTAATGAAAAACTGTTTTTT.